This record looks at one TCR beta chain sequence and its context. Clones were read by immunoSEQ multiplex PCR, and TCRdb kept only the in-frame ones, dropping some. The sample consists of 50,000 or so clones, under 90% of them appearing once. Germline lookup yields CDR1 SEHNR and CDR2 FQNEAQ (reference sequence). The CDR3 consists of 14 residues. Unmatched junction bases numbered 12, after V lost 7 bases and J lost 7 bases. The source of the sample is a study of blood T cell repertoires in COVID-19. The sequenced sample was peripheral blood. This chain uses TRBV7-9 with TRBJ1-1; 7 bases map to TRBD1. The receptor's source is an elderly man with COVID-19, enrolled during active disease. The CDR3, as DNA: TGTGCCAGCAAACTATTGGGACAGTCCCTTGAAGCTTTCTTT. Its protein is CASKLLGQSLEAFF.